The entry below describes one TCR beta chain. Its specificity is not known. The data derive from a study of cytomegalovirus exposure and HLA in healthy donors. Across the study: From HLA-typed donors, an early data release held some 80 million unique TCRs. Whole-study findings and limits: The study labeled 150 to 200 TCR beta chains cytomegalovirus-associated.

Healthy bone marrow donors made up the cohort. In the PCR, 60 Vbeta and 13 Jbeta primers were used. Repertoires were generated with immunoSEQ multiplex PCR, while TCRdb's copy carries only in-frame clones and drops some. The sample comprises under 200,000 clones, roughly 84% of which are singletons, and roughly 6.5% rests with the top ten. V lost 1 base and J 5 bases, leaving 14 bases between the germline ends. The CDR3 sequence is 16 residues long. Germline loops: CDR1 KGHSH, CDR2 LQKENI. The receptor was derived from a man aged 50 or older in good health and CMV-seropositive. The specimen was PBMCs. This sequence joins TRBV18 and TRBJ2-2; a weak D match, TRBD1 (6 bases). The chain's CDR3 is CASSPLGAGETGELFF. CDR3 DNA sequence: TGTGCCAGCTCACCACTCGGAGCAGGGGAAACCGGGGAGCTGTTTTTT.